This T cell receptor beta chain is drawn from a study of T cell repertoires in cytomegalovirus infection. TCRdb called the reads again in MiXCR, with one record for every CDR3 protein. This table has about 360,000 distinct CDR3 sequences, 34% appearing once. This CDR3 spans 13 amino acids. V lost 0 bases and J lost 6, with 7 bases in between. Details on this clonotype: Its matching antigen is unknown.

The chain is built from TRBV12-3 or TRBV12-4 and TRBJ2-3, with D unclear. The sample consisted of cultured PBMCs, taken from culture after CMV antigen stimulation. The sequence was collected from a human donor in good health (CMV status not recorded). Some clones in this sample may be carry-over from other donors' samples. The CDR3, as DNA: TGTGCCAGCAGTTTAGCGGGTCAGGATACGCAGTATTTT. It is translated as CASSLAGQDTQYF.